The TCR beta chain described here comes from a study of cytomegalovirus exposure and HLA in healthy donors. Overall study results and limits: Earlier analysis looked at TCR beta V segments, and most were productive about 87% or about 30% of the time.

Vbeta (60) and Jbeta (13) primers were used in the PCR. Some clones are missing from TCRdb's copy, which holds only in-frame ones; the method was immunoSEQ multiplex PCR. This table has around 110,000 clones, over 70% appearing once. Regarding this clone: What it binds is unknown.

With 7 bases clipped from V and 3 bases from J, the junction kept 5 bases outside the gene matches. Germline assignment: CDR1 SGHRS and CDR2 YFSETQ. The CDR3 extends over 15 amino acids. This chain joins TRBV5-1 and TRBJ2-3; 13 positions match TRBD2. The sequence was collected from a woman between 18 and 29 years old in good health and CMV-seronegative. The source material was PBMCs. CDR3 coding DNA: TGCGCCAGCGGGAGACTAGCGGGGGGAACAGATACGCAGTATTTT. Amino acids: CASGRLAGGTDTQYF.